Below, 5 T cell receptor beta chains from the same sample are listed, as sequenced in a study of cytomegalovirus exposure and HLA in healthy donors. Primers for the PCR totalled 60 Vbeta and 13 Jbeta. Assay: immunoSEQ multiplex PCR; the TCRdb copy retains only in-frame clones and omits some. This sample has about 170,000 clones, with approximately 83% found just once. The sequenced material came from PBMCs. The receptors derive from a boy under 10 years old in good health and CMV-seronegative.

The count of this clone is one. The chain links TRBV6-1 to TRBJ1-2, with 10 bases matching TRBD1. V dropped 6 bases and J dropped 7; count of bases not matched to a gene: 11. This CDR3 is 15 amino acids long. Germline loops: CDR1 MNHNS, CDR2 SASEGT. CDR3 residues: CASRKETGQGSGYTF. As DNA, the CDR3 is TGTGCCAGCAGGAAAGAGACGGGACAGGGGTCTGGCTACACCTTC.

The chain links TRBV6-5 to TRBJ1-2, with D maybe TRBD1 (5 bases). In germline, CDR1 is MNHEY, CDR2 SVGAGI. The CDR3 extends over 14 amino acids. V lost 5 bases and J lost 3, with 13 bases in between. This chain's CDR3 is CASSPRDFDYGYTF. In DNA, the CDR3 is TGTGCCAGCAGTCCCCGGGACTTCGACTATGGCTACACCTTC.

The chain combines TRBV7-6 with TRBJ1-4; 7 bases are shared with TRBD1. Germline CDR1 and CDR2: SGHVS and FNYEAQ. This CDR3 has 15 amino acids. V dropped 0 bases and J dropped 6; count of bases not matched to a gene: 4. CDR3 amino acids: CASSLAGGTDEKLFF. DNA of the CDR3: TGTGCCAGCAGCTTAGCAGGGGGGACAGATGAAAAACTGTTTTTT.

In the case of this clone: One end of the junction fails to match germline, which may point to a read error. The V call is TRBV19, the J call TRBJ2-7, with 11 bases matching TRBD1. The CDR3 consists of 13 residues. Germline CDR1 is LNHDA and CDR2 is SQIVND (reference sequence). In nucleotides, the CDR3 is TGTGCCAGTAGTCCTCGGACAGGGGGCGCGGAACACTTC. Translation gives CASSPRTGGAEHF.

This clone has just a few counts. The CDR3 loop is CASISREGNQPQHF. The CDR3 DNA sequence: TGTGCCAGCATAAGCAGGGAAGGTAATCAGCCCCAGCATTTT. This chain connects TRBV6-6 to TRBJ1-5; D is possibly TRBD1 (5 bases). Trimming shortened V by 7 bases and J by 4 bases, and 14 bases separated the two germline ends. Per the germline V gene, CDR1 is MNHNY and CDR2 is SVGAGI (reference sequence). CDR3 size: 14 residues.